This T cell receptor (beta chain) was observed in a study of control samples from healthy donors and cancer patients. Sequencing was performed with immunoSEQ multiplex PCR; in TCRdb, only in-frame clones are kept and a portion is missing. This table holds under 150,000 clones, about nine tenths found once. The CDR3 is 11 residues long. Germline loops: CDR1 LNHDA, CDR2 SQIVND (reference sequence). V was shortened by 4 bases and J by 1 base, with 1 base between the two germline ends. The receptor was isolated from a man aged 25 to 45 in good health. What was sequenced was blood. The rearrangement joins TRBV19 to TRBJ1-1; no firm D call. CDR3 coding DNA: TGTGCCAGTAGTAGGAACACTGAAGCTTTCTTT. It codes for CASSRNTEAFF.